Below, 21 T cell receptor beta chains from the same sample are listed, as sequenced in a study of blood T cells in healthy people across ages. Next came a second PCR, run for about 7 to 12 cycles, which used a sample-barcoded 5' primer along with a J-beta primer mix. TCRdb used MiXCR to reprocess the 5' RACE reads, holding one entry per CDR3 protein. The sample has 1.4 million or so distinct CDR3 sequences, approximately 43% seen once. The source material was blood. The receptors derive from a young woman in good health.

The gene calls are TRBV4-1 and TRBJ2-7; the D gene could be TRBD1 or TRBD2 (5 bases each). V was shortened by 5 bases and J by 10 bases, with 27 bases between the two germline ends. In germline, CDR1 is MGHRA, CDR2 YSYEKL. This CDR3 contains 16 residues. The CDR3 here is CASSAGGRVNQETQYF. In DNA, the CDR3 is TGCGCCAGCAGCGCCGGAGGCAGGGTTAATCAAGAAACCCAGTACTTC.

This rearrangement joins TRBV11-2 to TRBJ2-1; TRBD2 might be the D (5 bases). Germline V gene sequence: CDR1 SGHAT, CDR2 FQNNGV. The V gene lost 1 base and the J gene lost 5 bases, with 15 bases spanning the gap. This CDR3 comprises 16 residues. The CDR3 sequence: CASSLGVALADNEQFF. CDR3 nucleotide sequence: TGTGCCAGCAGCTTAGGGGTCGCGCTAGCAGACAATGAGCAGTTCTTC.

At least ten counts were recorded for this clonotype. The chain recombines TRBV2 with TRBJ2-3; perhaps TRBD1 as D (6 bases). This CDR3 is 12 amino acids long. CDR1 SNHLY and CDR2 FYNNEI come from the germline V gene. V lost 6 bases, J lost 6 bases, and 10 bases lay in between. CDR3 protein: CASSGDIDTQYF. CDR3 in DNA: TGTGCCAGCAGCGGGGACATTGATACGCAGTATTTT. Using reference TRBV2 and TRBJ2-3 for the parts outside the CDR3, the full variable domain is EPEVTQTPSHQVTQMGQEVILRCVPISNHLYFYWYRQILGQKVEFLVSFYNNEISEKSEIFDDQFSVERPDGSNFTLKIRSTKLEDSAMYFCASSGDIDTQYFGPGTRLTVL.

This chain joins TRBV29-1 and TRBJ2-3; D unclear. Germline CDR1 SQVTM, CDR2 ANQGSEA. Between the trimmed V and J ends, which lost 4 bases and 0 bases, there was a span of 5 bases. CDR3 length equals 12 residues. The CDR3 spells CSVVQSTDTQYF. As DNA, the CDR3 is TGCAGCGTTGTTCAGAGCACAGATACGCAGTATTTT.

The V call is TRBV20-1, the J call TRBJ2-3; 7 nucleotides line up with TRBD1. There are 18 residues in the CDR3. Germline V gene lookup returns CDR1 DFQATT and CDR2 SNEGSKA (reference sequence). V lost 7 bases to trimming and J lost 0 bases; unmatched junction nucleotides: 19. The CDR3 DNA is TGCAGTGGCAGATATAGGGGGCGACTTTTTGCTAGCACAGATACGCAGTATTTT. Encoded protein: CSGRYRGRLFASTDTQYF.

The chain joins TRBV5-1 to TRBJ2-1, with a possible D match to TRBD1 (6 bases). V was trimmed by 1 base and J by 6 bases, leaving 17 bases between them. The CDR3 length is 16 residues. Germline V gives CDR1 SGHRS, CDR2 YFSETQ. In DNA, the CDR3 is TGCGCCAGCAGCTTGACGTCGGGACACCGGACCAATGAGCAGTTCTTC. Translated, it gives CASSLTSGHRTNEQFF.

Only one count was recorded for this clonotype. The gene calls are TRBV25-1 and TRBJ2-1, with D possibly being TRBD2 (5 bases). TRBJ2-7 matches the DNA end more closely, so the J call is doubtful. Looked up from germline, CDR1 is MGHDK and CDR2 is SYGVNS. CDR3 length: 15 amino acids. CDR3 nucleotides: TGTGCCAGCACTATTGACTATAGCTCCTACAATGAGCAGTACTTC. Its translation: CASTIDYSSYNEQYF.

Comments on this clonotype: The junction departs from the called germline gene at one end, perhaps through a read error. The genes are TRBV12-3 or TRBV12-4 and TRBJ1-1; possibly TRBD1 for D (6 bases). The length of the CDR3 is 14 residues. Here the CDR3 reads CASSPVDRPTEAFF. The CDR3 DNA reads as TGTGCTAGCAGTCCCGTTGACAGGCCCACTGAAGCTTTCTTT.

V gene TRBV28 combines with J gene TRBJ2-1, with D unclear. The CDR3 contains 13 residues. Trimming pared 6 bases from V and 2 bases from J, leaving 8 bases between. Germline-derived CDR1 and CDR2 are MDHEN and SYDVKM. The CDR3 DNA sequence: TGTGCCAGCAGGGAGCAGGCCTACAATGAGCAGTTCTTC. This encodes CASREQAYNEQFF.

The sample holds many counts of this clonotype. The chain carries TRBV3-1 and TRBJ1-2; D not resolved. Between the trimmed V and J ends, which lost 3 bases and 8 bases, there was a span of 7 bases. Germline lookup yields CDR1 LGHDT and CDR2 YNNKEL (reference sequence). CDR3 length: 11 amino acids. The CDR3 DNA reads as TGTGCCAGCAGCCAGGCCGGAGGCTACACCTTC. Its translation: CASSQAGGYTF.

This clonotype has just one count. The chain employs TRBV20-1 and TRBJ2-1, with 12 bases that match TRBD2. The CDR3 sequence is 14 residues long. The V gene's germline CDR1 is DFQATT and CDR2 SNEGSKA (reference sequence). The trim removed 6 bases at V and 11 bases at J, leaving 11 bases unmatched. CDR3 residues: CSARTSGGSSKQFF. DNA for the CDR3: TGCAGTGCAAGAACTAGCGGGGGGTCGAGTAAGCAGTTCTTC.

The genes are TRBV5-1 and TRBJ1-3, with a possible D match to TRBD1 (5 bases). The V gene's germline CDR1 is SGHRS and CDR2 YFSETQ. V dropped 4 bases and J dropped 1 base, with 18 bases sitting between them. The CDR3 consists of 17 residues. The CDR3 here is CASSPPGAARSGNTIYF. CDR3 sequence (DNA): TGCGCCAGCAGCCCCCCTGGGGCGGCCAGATCTGGAAACACCATATATTTT.

This clonotype has more than one count but fewer than ten. V and J are TRBV27 and TRBJ1-2, with a possible D match to TRBD1 (6 bases). Germline CDR1 is MNHEY and CDR2 is SMNVEV (reference sequence). CDR3 length: 17 amino acids. Trimming removed 0 bases at V and 4 bases at J, with 18 bases between. The CDR3 here is CASSLSTGLGISYGYTF. Here the CDR3 DNA reads TGTGCCAGCAGTTTATCTACAGGGCTAGGAATCTCCTATGGCTACACCTTC.

This clonotype was observed a single time. One end of the junction is discordant with germline, which a read error may explain. The CDR3 DNA reads TGTGCCGTCAGTCTGGGGAAAACTGAAGCTTTCTTT. Translating gives CAVSLGKTEAFF. This rearrangement joins TRBV10-3 to TRBJ1-1; no reliable D call. This CDR3 contains 12 residues. Looked up from germline, CDR1 is ENHRY and CDR2 is SYGVKD.

As for this clonotype: A much larger clone differs by one base, so this may be a read error. The V call is TRBV29-1, the J call TRBJ1-1; the D is unclear. Per germline, CDR1 SQVTM and CDR2 ANQGSEA. The CDR3 contains 12 residues. The CDR3 loop is CSVEEMNTGAFF. CDR3 DNA sequence: TGCAGCGTTGAAGAGATGAACACTGGAGCTTTCTTT.

This clonotype was detected only once. A much larger clone differs by one base, so this may be a read error. This chain uses TRBV6-2 or TRBV6-3 with TRBJ2-7; D gene ambiguous. V was shortened by 6 bases and J by 0 bases, with 6 bases between the two germline ends. CDR1 is MNHEY, CDR2 SVGEGT, per germline. CDR3 length equals 12 residues. In nucleotides, the CDR3 is TGTGCCAGCAGCGTGTGCTCCTACGAGCAGTACTTC. Its translation: CASSVCSYEQYF.

This rearrangement joins TRBV20-1 to TRBJ1-2, with D possibly TRBD1 on 5 matching bases. This CDR3 has 15 residues. Germline V gene data show CDR1 as DFQATT and CDR2 as SNEGSKA (reference sequence). V lost 4 bases, J lost 2 bases, and 17 bases lay in between. The CDR3 coding sequence is TGCAGTGCTACCCGCGGAGGGACGGAGAACTATGGCTACACCTTC. It yields the protein CSATRGGTENYGYTF.

This clonotype was found a few times. The rearrangement links TRBV7-9 to TRBJ2-1, with D unresolved. The CDR3 totals 15 residues. Germline CDR1 and CDR2: SEHNR and FQNEAQ (reference sequence). V dropped 6 bases and J dropped 7 bases, with 19 bases sitting between them. DNA of the CDR3: TGTGCCAGCAGACATCCGGACCGTGAGCCGAATGAGCAGTTCTTC. Translating gives CASRHPDREPNEQFF.

The table lists this clonotype with a few counts. This chain links TRBV14 with TRBJ2-3, with no clear D. Between the trimmed V and J ends, which lost 2 bases and 2 bases, there was a span of 11 bases. The CDR3 has 15 amino acids. Germline assignment: CDR1 SGHDN and CDR2 FVKESK. CDR3 sequence reads: CASSQSDGYTDTQYF. The CDR3 region has the DNA TGTGCCAGCAGCCAATCAGACGGGTACACAGATACGCAGTATTTT.

This clonotype was detected many times. This chain uses TRBV18 with TRBJ1-1, with D uncertain. Per germline, CDR1 KGHSH and CDR2 LQKENI. V lost 2 bases and J lost 1, with 11 bases in between. This CDR3 is 15 amino acids long. CDR3 in amino acids: CASSPTSRQNTEAFF. For the CDR3, the DNA is TGTGCCAGCTCACCAACGTCCCGCCAGAACACTGAAGCTTTCTTT.

This clonotype has ten or more counts. The CDR3 sequence: CASSQDRKGTQYF. The CDR3, as DNA: TGCGCCAGCAGCCAAGACAGGAAGGGTACGCAGTATTTT. The chain is built from TRBV4-3 and TRBJ2-3, with D uncertain. CDR3 length: 13 residues. V lost 0 bases and J lost 8, with 9 bases in between. The germline CDR1 and CDR2 sequences are LGHNA and YSLEER.